Below are 32 T cell receptor beta chains sequenced from a single sample in a study of Graves' ophthalmopathy and Graves' hyperthyroidism. RNA transcripts were the template, and TCR beta CDR3 regions were amplified from them. First-round RT-PCR relied on HTBI primers, and a second-round multiplex PCR came next. TCRdb reprocessed the multiplex PCR reads via MiXCR and lists one record per CDR3 protein. The sample gives 150,000 to 200,000 distinct CDR3 sequences, approximately 40% of which show up once; about 9.5% is in the top ten. Input material: peripheral blood. All receptors come from a man aged 30 to 39 with Graves' ophthalmopathy.

V gene TRBV6-2 or TRBV6-3 combines with J gene TRBJ1-1, with a tentative D call TRBD1 (5 bases). CDR1 MNHEY and CDR2 SVGEGT come from the germline V gene. The CDR3 spans 15 residues. Trimming stripped 5 bases from V and 0 bases from J, with 13 bases between. The CDR3, as DNA: TGTGCCAGCAGTCCCCCGGGACTTATGAACACTGAAGCTTTCTTT. It codes for CASSPPGLMNTEAFF.

The gene calls are TRBV12-3 or TRBV12-4 and TRBJ1-2; D uncertain. The ends were cut back, 5 bases at V and 2 bases at J, with 15 bases in the middle. The CDR3 is 15 amino acids. CDR3 bases: TGTGCCAGCAGTCCAGCGTGGGAGGGCAACTATGGCTACACCTTC. Translated: CASSPAWEGNYGYTF.

This clonotype came up many times. The gene calls are TRBV12-3 or TRBV12-4 and TRBJ2-2; D unresolved. Trimming took 3 bases from V and 4 from J, leaving 9 bases between them. This CDR3 has 14 amino acids. CDR3 in amino acids: CASSLGQTTGELFF. The DNA of the CDR3 is TGTGCCAGCAGTTTGGGCCAGACCACCGGGGAGCTGTTTTTT.

The V call is TRBV28, the J call TRBJ2-5; either TRBD1 or TRBD2 may supply D (5 bases each). Germline CDR1 MDHEN, CDR2 SYDVKM. V was cut by 6 bases and J by 5 bases, with 22 bases left in between. There are 16 residues in the CDR3. CDR3 residues: CASSFTMGPSVETQYF. The CDR3 nucleotides read TGTGCCAGCAGCTTTACCATGGGACCGAGCGTCGAGACCCAGTACTTC.

At least ten counts were recorded for this clonotype. The CDR3 protein is CASSLLAGTSYEQYF. CDR3 bases: TGTGCCAGCAGCCTTCTAGCGGGAACCTCCTACGAGCAGTACTTC. The V and J genes are TRBV6-1 and TRBJ2-7; 9 nucleotides agree with TRBD2. Losses at the gene ends were 6 bases for V and 0 bases for J; bases not matched to a gene: 6. In germline, CDR1 is MNHNS, CDR2 SASEGT. This CDR3 comprises 15 residues.

This clonotype was counted many times. The rearrangement uses TRBV11-2 and TRBJ2-7; the match to TRBD2 covers 7 bases. The CDR3 length is 19 residues. Trimming took 9 bases from V and 3 from J; bases not matched to a gene: 26. CDR1 and CDR2 from the germline V gene are SGHAT and FQNNGV. This chain's CDR3 is CASQPRGEGRSIILYEQYF. The CDR3 DNA sequence: TGTGCCAGTCAGCCTCGGGGGGAGGGCCGTAGTATAATACTCTACGAGCAGTACTTC.

This chain connects TRBV6-1 to TRBJ2-7; 11 bases agree with TRBD2. The CDR3 contains 15 residues. Germline trimming cut 6 bases from V and 2 bases from J; bases unmatched to any gene: 6. The germline gives CDR1 MNHNS, CDR2 SASEGT. CDR3 sequence: CASRLLAGDPYEQYF. The CDR3 DNA reads TGTGCCAGCAGGCTACTAGCGGGGGACCCCTACGAGCAGTACTTC.

The chain combines TRBV6-1 with TRBJ1-6; weak D call: TRBD1 (6 bases). The germline V and J ends were trimmed by 5 bases and 4 bases, with 12 bases remaining between them. The length of the CDR3 is 15 residues. In germline, CDR1 is MNHNS, CDR2 SASEGT. In DNA, the CDR3 is TGTGCCAGCAGTCATACAGGGTTTTATAATTCACCCCTCCACTTT. Translated: CASSHTGFYNSPLHF.

The rearrangement uses TRBV2 and TRBJ2-2; 9 nucleotides match TRBD1. The CDR3 covers 16 residues. Germline-derived CDR1 and CDR2 are SNHLY and FYNNEI. V was clipped by 7 bases and J by 6 bases; unmatched bases: 12. CDR3 bases: TGTGCCAGCAAGTCTCCGGGACAGGGCGGGGCCGGGGAGCTGTTTTTT. Translation gives CASKSPGQGGAGELFF.

This clonotype was counted at least ten times. V and J are TRBV9 and TRBJ2-7; either TRBD1 or TRBD2 may fit D (5 bases each). The ends were cut back, 0 bases at V and 2 bases at J, with 12 bases in the middle. In germline, CDR1 is SGDLS, CDR2 YYNGEE. The CDR3 totals 15 residues. CDR3 loop: CASSVAGSGTYEQYF. Here the CDR3 DNA reads TGTGCCAGCAGCGTAGCAGGGTCCGGGACCTACGAGCAGTACTTC.

The chain has TRBV4-3 and TRBJ2-5; 7 bases are a match to TRBD1. Germline loops: CDR1 LGHNA, CDR2 YSLEER. The CDR3 has 14 residues. V trimming: 4 bases; J trimming: 2 bases; junction bases outside the gene matches: 4. The CDR3 nucleotides are TGCGCCAGCAGCCGAAGGGGGCAGCAAGAGACCCAGTACTTC. Its translation: CASSRRGQQETQYF.

This CDR3 is CAISALRDRKATEAFF. In nucleotides, the CDR3 is TGTGCCATCAGTGCACTTAGGGATAGGAAGGCGACTGAAGCTTTCTTT. The V gene is TRBV10-3, the J gene TRBJ1-1; D call uncertain. Trimming took off 4 bases at V and 5 bases at J, with 20 bases between the two ends. The CDR3 runs 16 residues. In germline, CDR1 is ENHRY, CDR2 SYGVKD.

J is TRBJ1-1 and V is TRBV29-1, with a tentative D call TRBD1 (6 bases). Trimming shortened V by 5 bases and J by 8 bases, and 24 bases separated the two germline ends. Germline lookup yields CDR1 SQVTM and CDR2 ANQGSEA. This CDR3 has 15 residues. The CDR3 DNA reads TGCAGCGTTTCGGACTACACCATTGCTGGGACAGAAGCTTTCTTT. This encodes CSVSDYTIAGTEAFF.

The chain uses TRBV24-1 and TRBJ2-5; 9 bases match TRBD1. The V gene's germline CDR1 is KGHDR and CDR2 SFDVKD. CDR3 size: 18 residues. V was pared by 3 bases and J by 5 bases, with 15 bases of the junction left unmatched. The CDR3 sequence: CATSDPTGGATVSETQYF. In nucleotides, the CDR3 is TGTGCCACCAGTGATCCAACAGGGGGCGCGACGGTTTCGGAGACCCAGTACTTC.

The V call is TRBV7-2, the J call TRBJ2-7; no reliable D call. The CDR3 is made up of 13 amino acids. Germline loops: CDR1 SGHTA, CDR2 FQGNSA. Trimming cost V 5 bases and J 4 bases, with 12 bases left between them. The CDR3 loop is CASSPYLGYEQYF. As DNA, the CDR3 is TGTGCCAGCAGCCCCTACCTTGGGTACGAGCAGTACTTC.

With respect to this clonotype: Germline and junction disagree at one end, which may indicate a read error. The rearrangement links TRBV20-1 to TRBJ2-5; D is possibly TRBD1 (6 bases). This CDR3 has 14 amino acids. Germline values: CDR1 DFQATT, CDR2 SNEGSKA (reference sequence). The CDR3 spells CSARGSLRRVTQYF. Written as DNA, the CDR3 is TGCAGCGCTAGGGGGAGCCTCCGAAGAGTCACCCAGTACTTC.

This clonotype was detected ten times or more. CDR3 sequence: CASSPAGATYGYTF. The CDR3 DNA follows: TGTGCCAGCAGCCCGGCGGGGGCCACCTATGGCTACACCTTC. The chain is built from TRBV6-1 and TRBJ1-2, with D tentatively TRBD1 (6 bases). This CDR3 comprises 14 residues. The germline CDR1 and CDR2 sequences are MNHNS and SASEGT. V was clipped by 6 bases and J by 4 bases, with 15 bases between them.

This clonotype was seen repeatedly, ten times or more. V and J are TRBV10-3 and TRBJ2-5; D uncertain. The CDR3 runs to 14 residues. Deletions cut 4 bases from V and 5 bases from J, with 14 bases between. Per the germline V gene, CDR1 is ENHRY and CDR2 is SYGVKD. CDR3 sequence (DNA): TGTGCCATCAGTGCGTGGCAGAACCTGGAGACCCAGTACTTC. Translating gives CAISAWQNLETQYF.

The sample holds many counts of this clonotype. This sequence joins TRBV10-3 and TRBJ2-7; unclear D gene. Germline V CDR1 and CDR2: ENHRY, SYGVKD. V lost 3 bases to trimming and J lost 1 base, with 7 bases between them. The CDR3 is 13 residues long. CDR3 residues: CAISERVSYEQYF. CDR3 nucleotide sequence: TGTGCCATCAGTGAAAGGGTATCCTACGAGCAGTACTTC.

The sample holds many counts of this clonotype. The chain joins TRBV4-3 to TRBJ2-4, with 10 bases fitting TRBD2. This CDR3 has 14 residues. Germline CDR1 and CDR2: LGHNA and YSLEER. After removal of 4 bases from V and 7 bases from J, the junction contained 4 bases not matched to a gene. CDR3 nucleotide sequence: TGCGCCAGCAGCCCGGGACTAGCGATGAACATTCAGTACTTC. It specifies CASSPGLAMNIQYF.

In this sample, this clonotype turned up many times. The CDR3 loop is CASSLTSGGQETQYF. As DNA, the CDR3 is TGTGCCAGCAGTTTAACTAGCGGGGGACAAGAGACCCAGTACTTC. J is TRBJ2-5 and V is TRBV12-3 or TRBV12-4; 11 bases are shared with TRBD2. J gave up 2 bases and V 2 bases, and 1 base lay outside the gene matches. The CDR3 sequence is 15 residues long.

The rearrangement joins TRBV27 to TRBJ1-4, with 9 bases fitting TRBD1. V gave up 6 bases and J gave up 11 bases; unmatched junction bases: 4. The CDR3 covers 12 residues. In germline, CDR1 is MNHEY, CDR2 SMNVEV (reference sequence). The CDR3 region has the DNA TGTGCCAGCAGCTACGACAGGGGGAAACTGTTTTTT. Translation gives CASSYDRGKLFF.

For this clonotype: At one end the junction does not follow the germline gene, possibly because of a read error. The V call is TRBV6-5, the J call TRBJ1-1; 8 bases align to TRBD1. Germline CDR1 is MNHEY and CDR2 is SVGAGI. The CDR3 loop spans 14 amino acids. CDR3: CAISYTGGGTEAFF. CDR3 nucleotides: TGTGCCATCAGTTATACAGGGGGAGGAACTGAAGCTTTCTTT.

At least ten counts were recorded for this clonotype. The chain has TRBV5-6 and TRBJ1-5; D is ambiguous. The CDR3 loop spans 15 amino acids. Germline assignment: CDR1 SGHDT and CDR2 YYEEEE. V was cut by 0 bases and J by 4 bases, with 11 bases left in between. The CDR3 region is CASSLGGAGNQPQHF. The CDR3 DNA reads TGTGCCAGCAGCTTGGGCGGCGCGGGTAATCAGCCCCAGCATTTT. The entire variable domain, with the rest obtained from reference TRBV5-6 and TRBJ1-5, is as follows: DAGVTQSPTHLIKTRGQQVTLRCSPKSGHDTVSWYQQALGQGPQFIFQYYEEEERQRGNFPDRFSGHQFPNYSSELNVNALLLGDSALYLCASSLGGAGNQPQHFGDGTRLSIL.

The CDR3 loop reads CSAIRGGVGYTF. The CDR3 DNA follows: TGCAGTGCTATTCGCGGGGGGGTGGGCTACACCTTC. This chain uses TRBV20-1 with TRBJ1-2, with D maybe TRBD1 (5 bases). CDR3 length: 12 amino acids. V was clipped by 4 bases and J by 8 bases, with 14 bases between them. The germline V gene has CDR1 DFQATT and CDR2 SNEGSKA (reference sequence).

This clonotype was recorded at least ten times. This chain connects TRBV28 to TRBJ1-1; D not certain. V was cut by 4 bases and J by 5 bases, with 8 bases left in between. The CDR3 loop spans 12 amino acids. Germline CDR1 reads MDHEN; CDR2 reads SYDVKM. CDR3 DNA: TGTGCCAGCAGTTCCTTGGGTACTGAAGCTTTCTTT. Its protein is CASSSLGTEAFF.

The table lists this clonotype with many counts. The CDR3 coding sequence is TGTGCCAGCAGCGTAGACGGGGATACGCAGTATTTT. Protein: CASSVDGDTQYF. The V and J genes are TRBV9 and TRBJ2-3; D is unclear. Germline CDR1 is SGDLS and CDR2 is YYNGEE. With 0 bases removed from V and 6 bases from J, the gap between germline ends came to 5 bases. The CDR3 has 12 residues.

Worth noting for this clonotype: This likely comes from a read error, as the CDR3 has no conserved phenylalanine or tryptophan at its end. The gene calls are TRBV6-2 or TRBV6-3 and TRBJ1-2, with a weak D call TRBD1 (5 bases). V lost 7 bases, J lost 5 bases, and 20 bases lay in between. Germline CDR1 and CDR2: MNHEY and SVGEGT. This CDR3 region has 15 residues. The CDR3 DNA reads as TGTGCCAGCACCTACGGCGCCGGGACGCAGTATGGCTACACCTCC. This translates into CASTYGAGTQYGYTS.

The rearrangement links TRBV6-1 to TRBJ1-1; TRBD1 might be the D (6 bases). The V and J ends lost 6 bases and 8 bases respectively, with 16 bases between them. In germline, CDR1 is MNHNS, CDR2 SASEGT. This CDR3 has 13 residues. CDR3 loop: CASRSRGGGEAFF. The CDR3 DNA sequence: TGTGCCAGCAGGAGTAGGGGGGGTGGCGAAGCTTTCTTT.

This clonotype was counted at least ten times. V is TRBV6-2 or TRBV6-3 and J is TRBJ1-1, with a tentative D call TRBD1 (6 bases). The V and J ends lost 10 bases and 11 bases respectively, with 23 bases between them. In germline, CDR1 is MNHEY, CDR2 SVGEGT. The CDR3 runs to 13 residues. The CDR3 DNA follows: TGTGCCACCACCCCGGGACACCTTGTGCATGCTTTCTTT. Encoded protein: CATTPGHLVHAFF.

This clonotype was seen many times. The V call is TRBV28, the J call TRBJ1-2; D gene unclear. The length of the CDR3 is 17 residues. V dropped 1 base and J dropped 6 bases, with 21 bases sitting between them. From germline, CDR1 is MDHEN and CDR2 SYDVKM. CDR3 region: CASSLSSRIGNPDGYTF. CDR3 nucleotide sequence: TGTGCCAGCAGTTTATCGTCGAGAATCGGAAACCCGGATGGCTACACCTTC.

The rearrangement uses TRBV20-1 and TRBJ2-5; no reliable D call. Per germline, CDR1 DFQATT and CDR2 SNEGSKA (reference sequence). This CDR3 contains 12 residues. V lost 3 bases and J lost 2, with 7 bases in between. CDR3: CSASSGQETQYF. CDR3 DNA: TGCAGTGCTAGTTCAGGACAAGAGACCCAGTACTTC.